This TCR beta chain emerged from a study of control samples from healthy donors and cancer patients. Repertoires were generated with immunoSEQ multiplex PCR, while TCRdb's copy carries only in-frame clones and drops some. The table shows about 110,000 clones, with around 88% occurring only once. This CDR3 has 17 residues. Germline V gene data show CDR1 as LNHDA and CDR2 as SQIVND (reference sequence). With V trimmed by 4 bases and J by 0 bases, 8 bases remained unmatched. Sequencing was done on a sample of blood. This chain links TRBV19 with TRBJ1-5; 8 bases align to TRBD1. This sequence originates from a woman in her 50s in good health. The CDR3, as DNA: TGTGCCAGTAGTACCCAGACAGGGGCCTATAGCAATCAGCCCCAGCATTTT. It translates to CASSTQTGAYSNQPQHF.